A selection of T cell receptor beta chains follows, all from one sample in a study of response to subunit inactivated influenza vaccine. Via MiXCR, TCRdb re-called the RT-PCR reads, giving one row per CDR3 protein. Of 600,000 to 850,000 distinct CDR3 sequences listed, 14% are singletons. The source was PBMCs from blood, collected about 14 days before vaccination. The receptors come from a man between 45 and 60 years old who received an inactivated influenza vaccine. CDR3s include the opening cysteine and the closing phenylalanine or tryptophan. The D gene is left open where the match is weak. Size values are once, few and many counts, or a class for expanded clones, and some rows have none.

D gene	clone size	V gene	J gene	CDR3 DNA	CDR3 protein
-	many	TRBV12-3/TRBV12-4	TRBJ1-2	TGTGCCAGCAGTTTATCGTCTGGTACTGCTGGCTACACCTTC	CASSLSSGTAGYTF
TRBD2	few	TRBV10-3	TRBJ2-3	TGTGCCATCGGGAGCGGGAACACAGATACGCAGTATTTT	CAIGSGNTDTQYF
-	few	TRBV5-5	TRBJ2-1	TGTGCCAGCAGCTTGACCTACCGGGGTCCCTACAATGAGCAGTTCTTC	CASSLTYRGPYNEQFF
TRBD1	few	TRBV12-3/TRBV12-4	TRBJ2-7	TGTGCCAGCAGTTTTGAGGGGGCGTTGAACGAGCAGTACTTC	CASSFEGALNEQYF
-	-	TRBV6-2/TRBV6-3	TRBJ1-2	TGTGCCAGCAGTTACGACGATGATGGCTACACCTTC	CASSYDDDGYTF
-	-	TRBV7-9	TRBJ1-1	TGTGCCAGCAGCCGAAACGTAAGGTACACTGAAGCTTTCTTT	CASSRNVRYTEAFF
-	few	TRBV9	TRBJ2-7	TGTGCCAGCAGCTCCCATGTGGGCCCCTCCTACGAGCAGTACTTC	CASSSHVGPSYEQYF
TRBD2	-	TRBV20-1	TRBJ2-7	TGCAGTGCTAGAGATGCGGGGGGCACCTTCAAGAGGGAGCAGTACTTC	CSARDAGGTFKREQYF
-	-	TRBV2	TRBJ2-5	TGTGCCAGCAGGTTCCAGGGGCTCTCCCAAGAGACCCAGTACTTC	CASRFQGLSQETQYF
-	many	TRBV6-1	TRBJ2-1	TGTGCCAGCAGTAAGATAGCGGAAGCCTACAATGAGCAGTTCTTC	CASSKIAEAYNEQFF
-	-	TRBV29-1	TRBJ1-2	TGCAGCGTTGAACGGCAGGCTCCCGGCGGCTACACCTTC	CSVERQAPGGYTF
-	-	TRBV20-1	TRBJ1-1	TGCAGTGCGGGCCGGACGAACACTGAAGCTTTCTTT	CSAGRTNTEAFF
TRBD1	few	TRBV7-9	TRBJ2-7	TGTGCCAGCAGTTCGGGGACAGCCGAGCAGTACTTC	CASSSGTAEQYF
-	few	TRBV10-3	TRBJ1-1	TGTGCCATCATGGGTCAGGGGAACACTGAAGCTTTCTTT	CAIMGQGNTEAFF
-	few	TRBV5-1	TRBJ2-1	TGCGCCAGCAGCTTGGTGGTGGGGGGTACGAATGAGCAGTTCTTC	CASSLVVGGTNEQFF
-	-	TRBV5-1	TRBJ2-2	TGCGCCAGCAGCCGACCGGGACTCCCCAACACCGGGGAGCTGTTTTTT	CASSRPGLPNTGELFF
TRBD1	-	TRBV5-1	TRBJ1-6	TGCGCCAGCAGCTTAAGCACAGGGGGCGATTCACCCCTCCACTTT	CASSLSTGGDSPLHF
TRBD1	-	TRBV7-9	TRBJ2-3	TGTGCCAGCAGCTTTGGCGGGACAGGCCCCACAGATACGCAGTATTTT	CASSFGGTGPTDTQYF
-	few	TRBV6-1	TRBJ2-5	TGTGCCAGCAGTGAGGGGCGGGAGACCCAGTACTTC	CASSEGRETQYF
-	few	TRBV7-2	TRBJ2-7	TGTGCCAGCAGCTTGGGCAGTGAATACGAGCAGTACTTC	CASSLGSEYEQYF
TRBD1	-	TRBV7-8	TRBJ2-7	TGTGCCAGCAGCTCCCGACAGGGGACCTTCTACGAGCAGTACTTC	CASSSRQGTFYEQYF
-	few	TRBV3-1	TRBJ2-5	TGTGCCAGCAGCCAAGGAGATCAGGGGACCCAGTACTTC	CASSQGDQGTQYF
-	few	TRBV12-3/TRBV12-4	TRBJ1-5	TGTGCCAGCAGTTTAGGGCGGATATCCCTCGATCAGCCCCAGCATTTT	CASSLGRISLDQPQHF
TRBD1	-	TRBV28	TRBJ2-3	TGTGCCAGCAGTGGAAGGACAGGGGGCATCACAGATACGCAGTATTTT	CASSGRTGGITDTQYF
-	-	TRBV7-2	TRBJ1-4	TGTGCCAGCAGCCGAGCGTCAGGGGTCTCGACTAATGAAAAACTGTTTTTT	CASSRASGVSTNEKLFF
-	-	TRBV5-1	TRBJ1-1	TGCGCCAGCAGCTTGGCTACGCAGGGAATTGAAGCTTTCTTT	CASSLATQGIEAFF
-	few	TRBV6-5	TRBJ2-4	TGTGCCAGCAGTTACTCGCTGACAGAAAACATTCAGTACTTC	CASSYSLTENIQYF
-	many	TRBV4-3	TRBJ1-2	TGCGCCAGCAGCCAAGATAGCGGCCGGGACTATGGCTACACCTTC	CASSQDSGRDYGYTF
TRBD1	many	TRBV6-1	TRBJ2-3	TGTGCCAGCAGCGGGACAGGACGAGATACGCAGTATTTT	CASSGTGRDTQYF
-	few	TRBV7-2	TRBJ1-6	TGTGCCAGCACCCGGATGGGAGCCAATAATTCACCCCTCCACTTT	CASTRMGANNSPLHF
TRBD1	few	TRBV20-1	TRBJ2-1	TGCAGTGCTAGGTCCGGGACAGGGACCTACAATGAGCAGTTCTTC	CSARSGTGTYNEQFF
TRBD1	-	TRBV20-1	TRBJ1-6	TGCAGTGCTAGGATACAGGGGGATAGGTCACCCCTCCACTTT	CSARIQGDRSPLHF
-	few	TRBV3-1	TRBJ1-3	TGTGCCAGCAGCCAAGAGACGAGTTCTGGAAACACCATATATTTT	CASSQETSSGNTIYF
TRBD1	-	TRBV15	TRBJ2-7	TGTGCCACCAGCAGAGATGCGACAGGGAACTCCTACGAGCAGTACTTC	CATSRDATGNSYEQYF
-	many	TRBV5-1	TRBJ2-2	TGCGCCAGCAGCCGGTCGAACACCGGGGAGCTGTTTTTT	CASSRSNTGELFF
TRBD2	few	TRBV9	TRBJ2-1	TGTGCCAGCAGCGCCTCTTTAGCGGGGGGTTACAATGAGCAGTTCTTC	CASSASLAGGYNEQFF
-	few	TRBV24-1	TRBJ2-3	TGTGCCACGTCGGCGACGGGTTGGTTGACTACGGAAGGACCAGATACGCAGTATTTT	CATSATGWLTTEGPDTQYF
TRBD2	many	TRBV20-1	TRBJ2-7	TGCAGTGCTAGAGGACTAGCGTTCCACGAGCAGTACTTC	CSARGLAFHEQYF
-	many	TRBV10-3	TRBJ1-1	TGTGCCATCAGTCCGAAGACAGATGAAGCTTTCTTT	CAISPKTDEAFF
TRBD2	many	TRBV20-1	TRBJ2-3	TGCAGTGCTAGAGGATTTCGGGGGGACTACACAGATACGCAGTATTTT	CSARGFRGDYTDTQYF
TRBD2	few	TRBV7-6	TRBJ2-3	TGTGCCAGCAGCTTAGAGTGGGCTAGCGGGAGGCCCACAGATACGCAGTATTTT	CASSLEWASGRPTDTQYF
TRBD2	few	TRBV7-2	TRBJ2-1	TGTGCCAGCAGCCCCTTTGTCAGCGGGAGCCATGAGCAGTTCTTC	CASSPFVSGSHEQFF
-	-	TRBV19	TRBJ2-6	TGTGCCAGTAGGGCGGAGGGGGCGGCTGGGGCCAACGTCCTGACTTTC	CASRAEGAAGANVLTF
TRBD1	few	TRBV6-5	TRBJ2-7	TGTGCCAGCGGTTCGGACAGGGCCTACGAGCAGTACTTC	CASGSDRAYEQYF
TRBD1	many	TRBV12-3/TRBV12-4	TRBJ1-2	TGTGCCAGCAGTTCTTCAGGGGGTACGGGCTACACCTTC	CASSSSGGTGYTF
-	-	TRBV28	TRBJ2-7	TGTGCCAGCAGCACTAACTTCTTAGGGGCCGAGCAGTACTTC	CASSTNFLGAEQYF
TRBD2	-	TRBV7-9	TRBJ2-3	TGTGCCAGCAGCCAACCGGGACTAGCGGGACCCATAAATACGCAGTATTTT	CASSQPGLAGPINTQYF
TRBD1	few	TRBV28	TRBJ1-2	TGTGCCAGCACTGAAGGGGGCGCGCATGGCTACACCTTC	CASTEGGAHGYTF
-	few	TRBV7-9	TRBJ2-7	TGTGCCAGCAGCTTAAAAGCGTACGAGCAGTACTTC	CASSLKAYEQYF
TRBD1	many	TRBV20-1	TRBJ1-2	TGCAGTGCTAGAGCGGACAGGGGTAACTATGGCTACACCTTC	CSARADRGNYGYTF
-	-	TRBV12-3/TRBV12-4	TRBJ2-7	TGTGCCAGCAGTTTAGCGCAGGGGAGTCGGTACGAGCAGTACTTC	CASSLAQGSRYEQYF
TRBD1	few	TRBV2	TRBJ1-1	TGTGCCAGCAGTGTATGGGGACAGGGTGAAGCTTTCTTT	CASSVWGQGEAFF
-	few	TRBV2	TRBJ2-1	TGTGCCAGCAGTGCCATTGGCGGGACCTACAATGAGCAGTTCTTC	CASSAIGGTYNEQFF
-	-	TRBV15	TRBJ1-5	TGTGCCACCAGCAGAGATCGAGCAGGCTATGCGCCCCAGCATTTT	CATSRDRAGYAPQHF
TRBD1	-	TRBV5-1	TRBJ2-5	TGCGCCAGCAGCTTCGGGACAGGGGCTTCAGAGACCCAGTACTTC	CASSFGTGASETQYF
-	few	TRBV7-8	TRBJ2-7	TGTGCCAGCAGCTTACAGACCCGGGGCAGGTTCTCAAGCTACGAGCAGTACTTC	CASSLQTRGRFSSYEQYF